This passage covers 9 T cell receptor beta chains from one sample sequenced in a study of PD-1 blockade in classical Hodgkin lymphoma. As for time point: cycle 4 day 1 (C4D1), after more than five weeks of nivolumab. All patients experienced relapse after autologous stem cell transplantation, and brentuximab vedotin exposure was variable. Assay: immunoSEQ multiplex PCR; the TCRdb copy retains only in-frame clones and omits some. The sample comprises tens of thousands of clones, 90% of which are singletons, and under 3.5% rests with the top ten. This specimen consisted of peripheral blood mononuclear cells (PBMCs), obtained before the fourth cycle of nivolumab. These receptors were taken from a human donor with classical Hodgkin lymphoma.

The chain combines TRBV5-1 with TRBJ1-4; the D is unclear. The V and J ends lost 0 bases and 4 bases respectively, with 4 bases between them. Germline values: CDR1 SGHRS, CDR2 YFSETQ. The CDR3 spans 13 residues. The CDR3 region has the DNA TGCGCCAGCAGCTTGGCCGTTAATGAAAAACTGTTTTTT. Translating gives CASSLAVNEKLFF.

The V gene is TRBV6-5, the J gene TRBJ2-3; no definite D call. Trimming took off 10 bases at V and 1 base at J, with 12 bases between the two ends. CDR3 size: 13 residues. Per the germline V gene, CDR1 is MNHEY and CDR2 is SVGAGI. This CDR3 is CATLVNGTDTQYF. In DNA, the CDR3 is TGTGCCACTTTAGTTAACGGCACAGATACGCAGTATTTT.

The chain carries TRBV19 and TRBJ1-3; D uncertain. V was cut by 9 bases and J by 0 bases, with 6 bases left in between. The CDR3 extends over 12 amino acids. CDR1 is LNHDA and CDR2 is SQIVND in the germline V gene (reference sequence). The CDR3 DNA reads TGTGCCAGCCAGCCCTCTGGAAACACCATATATTTT. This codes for CASQPSGNTIYF.

Here the CDR3 DNA reads TGTGCCAGCAGTGAAGCGTGGGGGACTGAAGCTTTCTTT. Protein product: CASSEAWGTEAFF. This sequence joins TRBV6-1 and TRBJ1-1; D perhaps matches TRBD1 (5 bases). V gave up 0 bases and J gave up 5 bases, with 7 bases separating them. The CDR3 has 13 amino acids. Per the germline V gene, CDR1 is MNHNS and CDR2 is SASEGT.

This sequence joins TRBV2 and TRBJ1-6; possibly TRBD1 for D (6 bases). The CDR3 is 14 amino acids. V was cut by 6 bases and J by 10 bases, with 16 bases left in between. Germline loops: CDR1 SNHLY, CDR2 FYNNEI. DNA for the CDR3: TGTGCCAGCAGAAGTGGGACAACGGGATCACCCCTCCACTTT. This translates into CASRSGTTGSPLHF.

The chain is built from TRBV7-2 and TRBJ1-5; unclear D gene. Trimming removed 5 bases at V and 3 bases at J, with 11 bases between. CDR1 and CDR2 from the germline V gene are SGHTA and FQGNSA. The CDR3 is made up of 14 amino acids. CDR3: CASSPRWFNQPQHF. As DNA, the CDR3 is TGTGCCAGCAGCCCCCGTTGGTTCAATCAGCCCCAGCATTTT.

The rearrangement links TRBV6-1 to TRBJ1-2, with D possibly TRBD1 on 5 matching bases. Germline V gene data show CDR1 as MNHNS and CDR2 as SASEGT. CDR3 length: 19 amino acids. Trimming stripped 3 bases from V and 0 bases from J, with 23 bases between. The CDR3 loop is CASSDGGNTVHITNYGYTF. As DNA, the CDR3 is TGTGCCAGCAGTGATGGGGGAAATACAGTACACATTACTAACTATGGCTACACCTTC.

Here the CDR3 reads CASSLVGDRGFNEQFF. The CDR3 DNA sequence: TGTGCCAGCAGCTTAGTTGGGGACAGGGGTTTCAATGAGCAGTTCTTC. V is TRBV7-9 and J is TRBJ2-1; TRBD1 matches at 10 bases. Germline lookup yields CDR1 SEHNR and CDR2 FQNEAQ (reference sequence). Losses at the gene ends were 1 base for V and 6 bases for J; bases not matched to a gene: 6. The CDR3 is made up of 16 amino acids.

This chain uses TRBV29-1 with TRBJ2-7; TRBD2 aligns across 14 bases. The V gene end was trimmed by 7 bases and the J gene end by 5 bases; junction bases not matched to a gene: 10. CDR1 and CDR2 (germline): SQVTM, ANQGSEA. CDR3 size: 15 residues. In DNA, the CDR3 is TGCAGCGCAAAAAGCCCGGGACTAGCGGGGGACGAGCAGTACTTC. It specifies CSAKSPGLAGDEQYF.